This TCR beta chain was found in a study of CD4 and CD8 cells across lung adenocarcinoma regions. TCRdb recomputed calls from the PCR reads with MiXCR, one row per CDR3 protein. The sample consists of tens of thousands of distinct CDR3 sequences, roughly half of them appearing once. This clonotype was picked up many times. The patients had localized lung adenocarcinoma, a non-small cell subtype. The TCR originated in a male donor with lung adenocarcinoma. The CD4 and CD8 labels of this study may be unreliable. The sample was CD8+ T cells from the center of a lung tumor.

In DNA form, the CDR3 reads TGTGCCAGCACCCAGGGGGGCGGTTACGAGCAGTACTTC. Amino acid sequence: CASTQGGGYEQYF. This chain uses TRBV6-1 with TRBJ2-1; D is perhaps TRBD1 (7 bases). The DNA end is more similar to TRBJ2-7, so the J call may be wrong. CDR1 MNHNS and CDR2 SASEGT come from the germline V gene. The CDR3 runs 13 residues.